The present entry profiles one T cell receptor (beta chain) with its context. TCRdb fed the 5' RACE reads into MiXCR, producing one record per CDR3 protein. The table includes 550,000 to 600,000 distinct CDR3 sequences, roughly 22% detected once. This record comes from a study of T-cell memory formation after mild COVID-19. Trimming left V 4 bases short and J 0 bases short, with 5 bases between. From germline, CDR1 is SGHTA and CDR2 FQGNSA. The CDR3 spans 13 residues. Sequenced input: PBMCs or a T cell subset sorted from them (not recorded which). This sequence was found in an adult woman who had mild COVID-19 (a few samples of this study predate the infection). Cell type and time point are not known. The chain couples TRBV7-2 to TRBJ2-3; D not resolved. CDR3 sequence reads: CASSSPSTDTQYF. Here the CDR3 DNA reads TGTGCCAGCAGCTCTCCTAGCACAGATACGCAGTATTTT.